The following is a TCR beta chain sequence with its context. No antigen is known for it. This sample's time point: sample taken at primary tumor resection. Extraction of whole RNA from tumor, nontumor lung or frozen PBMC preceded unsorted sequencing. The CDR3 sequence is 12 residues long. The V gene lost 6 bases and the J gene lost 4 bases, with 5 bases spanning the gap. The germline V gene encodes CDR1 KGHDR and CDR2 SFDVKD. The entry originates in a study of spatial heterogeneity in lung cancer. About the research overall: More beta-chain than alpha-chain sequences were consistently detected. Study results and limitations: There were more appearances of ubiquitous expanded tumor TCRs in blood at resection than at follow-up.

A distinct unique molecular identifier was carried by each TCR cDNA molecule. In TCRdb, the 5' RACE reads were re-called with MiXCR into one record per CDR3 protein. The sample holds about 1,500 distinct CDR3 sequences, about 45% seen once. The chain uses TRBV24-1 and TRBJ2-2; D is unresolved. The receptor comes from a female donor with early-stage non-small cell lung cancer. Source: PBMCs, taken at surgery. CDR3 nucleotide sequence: TGTGCCACCAGTTTGACCACCGGGGAGCTGTTTTTT. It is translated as CATSLTTGELFF.